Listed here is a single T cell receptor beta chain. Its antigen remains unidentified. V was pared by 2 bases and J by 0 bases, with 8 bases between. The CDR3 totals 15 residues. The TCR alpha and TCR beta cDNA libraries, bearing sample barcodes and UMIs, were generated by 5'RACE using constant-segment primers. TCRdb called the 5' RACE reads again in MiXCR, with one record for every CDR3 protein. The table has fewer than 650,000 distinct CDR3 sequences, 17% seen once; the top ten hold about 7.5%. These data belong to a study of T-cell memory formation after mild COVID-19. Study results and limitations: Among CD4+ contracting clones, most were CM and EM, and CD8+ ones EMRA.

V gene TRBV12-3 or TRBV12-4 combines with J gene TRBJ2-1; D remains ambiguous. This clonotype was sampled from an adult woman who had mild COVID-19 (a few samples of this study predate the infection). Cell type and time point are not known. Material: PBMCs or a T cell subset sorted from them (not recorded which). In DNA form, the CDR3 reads TGTGCCAGCAGTTTACGCCGGAGCTCCTACAATGAGCAGTTCTTC. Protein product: CASSLRRSSYNEQFF.